This T cell receptor (beta chain) was profiled in a study of radiotherapy plus CTLA-4 blockade in lung cancer. As for the study in general: Among patients, around 19% showed objective responses, and about 31% had disease control. The study, taken as a whole, reports: Once radiotherapy plus ipilimumab had been given, TCR clones derived from tumor expanded in blood.

Measured with immunoSEQ multiplex PCR; TCRdb has only the in-frame clones, and not every one. The table records about 110,000 clones, 70% to 90% of them present only once. Remarks on this clone: The antigen remains unidentified.

Germline assignment: CDR1 MGHRA and CDR2 YSYEKL. Trimming took 2 bases from V and 0 from J, leaving 8 bases between them. The CDR3 runs to 15 residues. Participants had chemo-refractory metastatic non-small-cell lung cancer and were treated with focal radiation plus ipilimumab CTLA-4 blockade. The TCR comes from a human donor with non-small cell lung cancer that progressed on radiotherapy plus ipilimumab. Some clones in this sample may be carry-over from other donors' samples. The gene calls are TRBV4-1 and TRBJ1-3, with D unresolved. This sample comprised peripheral blood, obtained from a patient treated with radiotherapy plus ipilimumab. CDR3 region: CASSQFPSSGNTIYF. In DNA form, the CDR3 reads TGCGCCAGCAGCCAATTCCCTAGCTCTGGAAACACCATATATTTT.